This TCR beta chain was captured in a study of T cell changes during pregnancy in multiple sclerosis. V was shortened by 1 base and J by 6 bases, with 13 bases between the two germline ends. The CDR3 has 15 residues. Germline CDR1 and CDR2: SGHAT and FQNNGV. Generated by immunoSEQ multiplex PCR, the TCRdb table keeps only in-frame clones and is missing some. The table has around 39,000 clones, about 91% seen once. Here the sequenced sample was CD4+ T cells from peripheral blood mononuclear cells, taken in the third trimester of pregnancy. This TCR derives from a female donor in good health, enrolled as a control in a pregnancy study. This chain links TRBV11-2 with TRBJ2-1; D possibly corresponds to TRBD1 (6 bases). The CDR3 reads CASSLASLGGNEQFF. CDR3 nucleotide sequence: TGTGCCAGCAGCTTAGCCTCCCTAGGGGGCAATGAGCAGTTCTTC.